These T cell receptor beta chains were read from a single sample in a study of resident and recirculating memory T cells in vitiligo. TCRdb keeps only in-frame clones here, not all; method: immunoSEQ multiplex PCR. The sample yields 65,000 to 80,000 clones, approximately 90% seen once. Sequencing was performed on blood. The receptors were sampled from a male donor with vitiligo. CDR3s include the opening cysteine and the closing phenylalanine or tryptophan. A D gene is named only where the DNA matches it firmly. Only part of the rows carry a size: once, few, many, or a class if the clone is expanded.

cdr3_aa | cdr3_nt | d_call | v_call | clone_size | j_call
CASSMIRGTEAFF | TGTGCCAGTAGTATGATTAGGGGCACTGAAGCTTTCTTT | NA | TRBV19 | NA | TRBJ1-1
CASRSRSGWHGELFF | TGTGCCAGCCGTTCAAGGTCGGGGTGGCACGGGGAGCTGTTTTTT | NA | TRBV28 | NA | TRBJ2-2
CASSKSGLAGNLSYNEQFF | TGCGCCAGCAGCAAGTCGGGACTAGCGGGAAACCTCTCCTACAATGAGCAGTTCTTC | TRBD2 | TRBV4-3 | NA | TRBJ2-1
CASNPSGRAFYNEQFF | TGTGCCAGCAATCCTAGCGGGAGGGCCTTTTACAATGAGCAGTTCTTC | TRBD2 | TRBV9 | NA | TRBJ2-1
CASSSGEGFYNEQFF | TGTGCCAGTAGTAGCGGGGAGGGATTCTACAATGAGCAGTTCTTC | TRBD2 | TRBV19 | NA | TRBJ2-1
CASSRDTTFTDTQYF | TGTGCCAGCAGCAGGGACACAACCTTCACAGATACGCAGTATTTT | NA | TRBV11-2 | NA | TRBJ2-3
CASAPVPGVYEQYF | TGTGCCAGCGCCCCGGTCCCAGGGGTGTACGAGCAGTACTTC | NA | TRBV6-5 | NA | TRBJ2-7
CASSPYKNEQFF | TGTGCCAGCAGTCCCTATAAGAATGAGCAGTTCTTC | NA | TRBV27 | NA | TRBJ2-1
CASSMGQGYEQYF | TGTGCCAGTAGTATGGGTCAGGGCTACGAGCAGTACTTC | NA | TRBV19 | once | TRBJ2-7
CASSPSTGELFF | TGTGCCAGCAGCCCCAGCACCGGGGAGCTGTTTTTT | NA | TRBV13 | NA | TRBJ2-2
CAAGISYNEQFF | TGTGCCGCAGGGATCTCCTACAATGAGCAGTTCTTC | NA | TRBV6-5 | NA | TRBJ2-1
CASMLGPRGTEAFF | TGTGCCAGCATGTTAGGTCCACGCGGGACTGAAGCTTTCTTT | NA | TRBV6-1 | NA | TRBJ1-1
CASSPYQETQYF | TGTGCCAGCAGCCCCTACCAAGAGACCCAGTACTTC | NA | TRBV11-2 | NA | TRBJ2-5